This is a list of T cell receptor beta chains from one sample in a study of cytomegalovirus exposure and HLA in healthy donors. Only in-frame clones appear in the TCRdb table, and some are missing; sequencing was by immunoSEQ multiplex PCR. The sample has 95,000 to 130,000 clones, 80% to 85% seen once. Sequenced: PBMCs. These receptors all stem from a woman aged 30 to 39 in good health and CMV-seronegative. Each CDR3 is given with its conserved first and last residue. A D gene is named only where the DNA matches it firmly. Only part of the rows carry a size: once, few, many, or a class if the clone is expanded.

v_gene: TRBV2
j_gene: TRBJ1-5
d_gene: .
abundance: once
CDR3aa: CASTLPGRGYNQPQHF
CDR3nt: TGTGCCAGCACCCTTCCAGGCAGGGGATACAATCAGCCCCAGCATTTT

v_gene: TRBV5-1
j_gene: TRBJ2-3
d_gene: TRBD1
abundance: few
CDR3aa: CASSRRDRGADTQYF
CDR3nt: TGCGCCAGCAGCCGTAGGGACAGGGGGGCAGATACGCAGTATTTT

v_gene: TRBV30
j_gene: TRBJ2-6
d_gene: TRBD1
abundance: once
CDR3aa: CAWSRTGSVANVLTF
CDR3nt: TGTGCCTGGAGTCGGACAGGGAGTGTGGCCAACGTCCTGACTTTC

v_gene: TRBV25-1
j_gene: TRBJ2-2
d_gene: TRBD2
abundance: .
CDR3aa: CATGRLAGVETGELFF
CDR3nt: TGTGCCACCGGCCGGCTAGCGGGAGTTGAAACCGGGGAGCTGTTTTTT

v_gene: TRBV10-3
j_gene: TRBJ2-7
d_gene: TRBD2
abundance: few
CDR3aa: CAISEEREGSYEQYF
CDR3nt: TGTGCCATCAGTGAAGAGCGGGAGGGTTCCTACGAGCAGTACTTC

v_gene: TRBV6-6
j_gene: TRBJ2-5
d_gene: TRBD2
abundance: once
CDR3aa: CASSGLAGEPRETQYF
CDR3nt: TGTGCCAGCTCGGGACTAGCGGGAGAGCCGAGAGAGACCCAGTACTTC

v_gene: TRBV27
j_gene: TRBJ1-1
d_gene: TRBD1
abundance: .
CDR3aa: CASSSTGRANTEAFF
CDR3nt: TGTGCCAGCAGTTCGACAGGGCGCGCGAACACTGAAGCTTTCTTT

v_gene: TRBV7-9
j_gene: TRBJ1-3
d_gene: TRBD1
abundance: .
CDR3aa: CASRTQGASGNTIYF
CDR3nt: TGTGCCAGCAGGACACAGGGGGCGAGTGGAAACACCATATATTTT

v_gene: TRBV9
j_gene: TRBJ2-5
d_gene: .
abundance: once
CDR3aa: CASSVAGAETQYF
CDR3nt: TGTGCCAGCAGCGTAGCTGGGGCGGAGACCCAGTACTTC

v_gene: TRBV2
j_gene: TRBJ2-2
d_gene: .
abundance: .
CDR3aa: CASSEWVTEDTGELFF
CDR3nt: TGTGCCAGCAGTGAATGGGTGACAGAAGACACCGGGGAGCTGTTTTTT

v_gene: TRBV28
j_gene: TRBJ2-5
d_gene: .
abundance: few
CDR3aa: CASSLSGSAQETQYF
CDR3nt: TGTGCCAGCAGTTTATCCGGCAGCGCCCAAGAGACCCAGTACTTC

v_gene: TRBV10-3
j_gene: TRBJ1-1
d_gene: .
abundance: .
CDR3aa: CAISESTGENTEAFF
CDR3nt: TGTGCCATCAGTGAGTCGACTGGCGAGAACACTGAAGCTTTCTTT

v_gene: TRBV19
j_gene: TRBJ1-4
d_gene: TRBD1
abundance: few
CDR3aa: CASSIGTGGDEKLFF
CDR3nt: TGTGCCAGTAGTATAGGGACAGGAGGCGATGAAAAACTGTTTTTT

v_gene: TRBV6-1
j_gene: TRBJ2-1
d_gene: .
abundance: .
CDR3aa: CASSETPDRNEQFF
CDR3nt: TGTGCCAGCAGTGAAACCCCCGACAGAAATGAGCAGTTCTTC

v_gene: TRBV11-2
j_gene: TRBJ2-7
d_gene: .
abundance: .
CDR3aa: CASSQFYEQYF
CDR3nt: TGTGCCAGCAGCCAGTTCTACGAGCAGTACTTC

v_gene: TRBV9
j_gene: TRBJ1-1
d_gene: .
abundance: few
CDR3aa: CASSGRVALGTEAFF
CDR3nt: TGTGCCAGCAGCGGACGGGTCGCCCTTGGCACTGAAGCTTTCTTT

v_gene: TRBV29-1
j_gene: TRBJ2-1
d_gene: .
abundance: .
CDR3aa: CSVDSSGPTYNEQFF
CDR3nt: TGCAGCGTTGACTCCAGCGGACCAACCTACAATGAGCAGTTCTTC

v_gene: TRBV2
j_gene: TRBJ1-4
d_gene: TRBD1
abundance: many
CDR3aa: CASSLTGGVEKLFF
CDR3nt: TGTGCCAGCAGTCTGACAGGGGGAGTTGAAAAACTGTTTTTT

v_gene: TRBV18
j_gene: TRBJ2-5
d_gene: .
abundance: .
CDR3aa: CASSPRPGAQETQYF
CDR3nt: TGTGCCAGCTCACCCCGGCCAGGGGCCCAAGAGACCCAGTACTTC

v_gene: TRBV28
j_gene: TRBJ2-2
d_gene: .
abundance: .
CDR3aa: CASSVTYQGNTGELFF
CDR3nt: TGTGCCAGCAGTGTAACGTATCAGGGGAACACCGGGGAGCTGTTTTTT

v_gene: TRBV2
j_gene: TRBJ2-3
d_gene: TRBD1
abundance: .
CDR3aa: CASRGQVRDTQYF
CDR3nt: TGTGCCAGCAGAGGACAGGTCAGAGATACGCAGTATTTT

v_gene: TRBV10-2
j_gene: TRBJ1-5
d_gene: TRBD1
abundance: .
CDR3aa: CASSTGGRNQPQHF
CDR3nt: TGCGCCAGCAGCACAGGGGGTCGCAATCAGCCCCAGCATTTT

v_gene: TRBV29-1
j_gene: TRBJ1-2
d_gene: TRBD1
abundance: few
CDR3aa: CSVGTESYGYTF
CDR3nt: TGCAGCGTGGGGACAGAGAGCTATGGCTACACCTTC

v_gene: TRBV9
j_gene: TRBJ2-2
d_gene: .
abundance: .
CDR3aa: CASSVEGLPSGELFF
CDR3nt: TGTGCCAGCAGCGTAGAGGGACTGCCCTCGGGGGAGCTGTTTTTT

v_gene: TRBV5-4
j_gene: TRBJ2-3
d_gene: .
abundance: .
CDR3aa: CASSFSVSQDTQYF
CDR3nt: TGTGCCAGCAGCTTTAGTGTCTCCCAAGATACGCAGTATTTT

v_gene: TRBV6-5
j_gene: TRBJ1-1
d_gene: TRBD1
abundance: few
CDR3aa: CASSQTGGDLTEAFF
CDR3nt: TGTGCCAGCAGCCAGACAGGGGGTGATCTCACTGAAGCTTTCTTT

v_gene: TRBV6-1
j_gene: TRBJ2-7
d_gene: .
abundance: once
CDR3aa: CASSEMRYSYEQYF
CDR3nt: TGTGCCAGCAGTGAAATGAGATATTCCTACGAGCAGTACTTC

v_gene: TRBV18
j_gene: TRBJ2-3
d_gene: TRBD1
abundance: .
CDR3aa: CASSRDSSTDTQYF
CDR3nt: TGTGCCAGCTCTAGGGACAGTTCCACAGATACGCAGTATTTT

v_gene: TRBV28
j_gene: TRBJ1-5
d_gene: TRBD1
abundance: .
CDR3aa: CASRWTGMRSQPQHF
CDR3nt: TGTGCCAGCAGATGGACAGGGATGAGGAGTCAGCCCCAGCATTTT

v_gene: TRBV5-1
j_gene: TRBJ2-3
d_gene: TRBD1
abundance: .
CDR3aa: CASKTGTGSPRIDTQYF
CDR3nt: TGCGCCAGCAAAACCGGGACAGGGTCCCCGCGCATCGATACGCAGTATTTT

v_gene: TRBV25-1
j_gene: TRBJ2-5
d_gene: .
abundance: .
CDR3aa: CASSESNRAQETQYF
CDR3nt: TGTGCCAGCAGTGAATCTAACAGGGCCCAAGAGACCCAGTACTTC